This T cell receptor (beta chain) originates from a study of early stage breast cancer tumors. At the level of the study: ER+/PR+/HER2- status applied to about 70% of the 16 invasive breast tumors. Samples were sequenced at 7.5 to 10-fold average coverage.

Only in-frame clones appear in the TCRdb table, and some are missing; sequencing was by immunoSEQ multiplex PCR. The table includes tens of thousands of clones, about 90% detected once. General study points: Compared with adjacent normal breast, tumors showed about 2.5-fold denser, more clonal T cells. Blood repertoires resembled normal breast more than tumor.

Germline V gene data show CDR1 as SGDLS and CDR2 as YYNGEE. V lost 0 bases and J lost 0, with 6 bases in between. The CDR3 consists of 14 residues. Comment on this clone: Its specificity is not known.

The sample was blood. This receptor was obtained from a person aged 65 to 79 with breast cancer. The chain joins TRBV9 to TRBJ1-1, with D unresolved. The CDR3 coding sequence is TGTGCCAGCAGCGTAGAGCAAGTGAACACTGAAGCTTTCTTT. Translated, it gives CASSVEQVNTEAFF. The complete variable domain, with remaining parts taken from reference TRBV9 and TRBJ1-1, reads DSGVTQTPKHLITATGQRVTLRCSPRSGDLSVYWYQQSLDQGLQFLIQYYNGEERAKGNILERFSAQQFPDLHSELNLSSLELGDSALYFCASSVEQVNTEAFFGQGTRLTVV.